This TCR beta chain was identified during a study of cytomegalovirus exposure and HLA in healthy donors. Primers for the PCR totalled 60 Vbeta and 13 Jbeta. Generated by immunoSEQ multiplex PCR, the TCRdb table keeps only in-frame clones and is missing some. The sample carries 110,000 to 150,000 clones, 70% to 80% recorded once. About this clone itself: Antigen: not known.

The V end lost 5 bases, the J end lost 10 bases, and 9 bases lay between the germline ends. The CDR3 spans 11 residues. CDR1 and CDR2 (germline): DFQATT, SNEGSKA (reference sequence). Study results and caveats: Across HLA loci, a later analysis found differing TCR association rates, with DRB1 most and HLA-C fewest. Some V segments (TRBV6-2 and TRBV6-3 among them) were excluded as indistinguishable. Further analysis, carried out later, found HLA-associated TCR beta chains more clonally expanded than equally common other chains. TCR beta chain V- and J-gene trimming was linked, in a later analysis, to a missense variant in DCLRE1C.

The V gene is TRBV20-1, the J gene TRBJ1-6; the D gene is possibly TRBD1 (5 bases). Sequencing was done on a sample of PBMCs. This TCR was recovered from a woman in her forties or fifties in good health and CMV-seropositive. As DNA, the CDR3 is TGCAGTGCTGGGGGGAGGTCACCCCTCCACTTT. Amino acids: CSAGGRSPLHF.